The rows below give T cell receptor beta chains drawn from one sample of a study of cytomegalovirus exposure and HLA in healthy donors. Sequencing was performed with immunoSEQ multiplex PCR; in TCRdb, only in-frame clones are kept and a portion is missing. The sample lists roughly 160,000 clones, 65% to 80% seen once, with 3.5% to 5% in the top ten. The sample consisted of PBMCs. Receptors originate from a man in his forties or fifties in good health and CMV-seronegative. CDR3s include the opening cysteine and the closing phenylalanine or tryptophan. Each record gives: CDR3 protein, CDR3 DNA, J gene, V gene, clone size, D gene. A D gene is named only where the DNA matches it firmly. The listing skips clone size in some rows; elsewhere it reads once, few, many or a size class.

cdr3_aa: CASGDGENQPQHF
cdr3_nt: TGCGCGAGCGGTGATGGGGAGAATCAGCCCCAGCATTTT
j_call: TRBJ1-5
v_call: TRBV10-2
clone_size: NA
d_call: NA

cdr3_aa: CASSAWGGGDNSPLHF
cdr3_nt: TGTGCCAGCAGTGCTTGGGGGGGAGGGGATAATTCACCCCTCCACTTT
j_call: TRBJ1-6
v_call: TRBV6-1
clone_size: NA
d_call: NA

cdr3_aa: CASSQDTDLGAQYF
cdr3_nt: TGCGCCAGCAGCCAAGATACTGACCTCGGGGCCCAGTACTTC
j_call: TRBJ2-5
v_call: TRBV4-3
clone_size: NA
d_call: NA

cdr3_aa: CASKTGREQPQHF
cdr3_nt: TGTGCCAGCAAGACGGGGAGGGAGCAGCCCCAGCATTTT
j_call: TRBJ1-5
v_call: TRBV2
clone_size: NA
d_call: NA

cdr3_aa: CASSRTGGAGETQYF
cdr3_nt: TGTGCCAGCAGCCGTACAGGGGGCGCGGGAGAGACCCAGTACTTC
j_call: TRBJ2-5
v_call: TRBV5-8
clone_size: NA
d_call: TRBD1

cdr3_aa: CASSLGVGGETQYF
cdr3_nt: TGTGCCAGCAGCTTAGGGGTGGGGGGAGAGACCCAGTACTTC
j_call: TRBJ2-5
v_call: TRBV7-6
clone_size: once
d_call: NA

cdr3_aa: CASSLTTGRNQPQHF
cdr3_nt: TGTGCCAGCAGCCTAACGACAGGGAGGAATCAGCCCCAGCATTTT
j_call: TRBJ1-5
v_call: TRBV7-9
clone_size: once
d_call: TRBD1

cdr3_aa: CASKGGSTGEETQYF
cdr3_nt: TGCGCCAGCAAGGGAGGTTCGACAGGGGAAGAGACCCAGTACTTC
j_call: TRBJ2-5
v_call: TRBV5-1
clone_size: NA
d_call: TRBD1

cdr3_aa: CASSFRGFNNSPLHF
cdr3_nt: TGTGCCAGCAGCTTCAGGGGCTTTAATAATTCACCCCTCCACTTT
j_call: TRBJ1-6
v_call: TRBV7-2
clone_size: NA
d_call: NA

cdr3_aa: CASSLTQPGVGETQYF
cdr3_nt: TGTGCCAGCAGCTTAACTCAGCCGGGGGTGGGGGAGACCCAGTACTTC
j_call: TRBJ2-5
v_call: TRBV7-8
clone_size: few
d_call: NA

cdr3_aa: CATGNREYEQYF
cdr3_nt: TGTGCCACCGGGAACAGGGAGTACGAGCAGTACTTC
j_call: TRBJ2-7
v_call: TRBV18
clone_size: NA
d_call: NA

cdr3_aa: CASIHLGQGGYEQYF
cdr3_nt: TGTGCCAGCATTCACCTGGGACAGGGTGGCTACGAGCAGTACTTC
j_call: TRBJ2-7
v_call: TRBV6-1
clone_size: NA
d_call: TRBD1

cdr3_aa: CASSPFSGYEQYF
cdr3_nt: TGCGCCAGCAGCCCTTTTAGCGGCTACGAGCAGTACTTC
j_call: TRBJ2-7
v_call: TRBV5-4
clone_size: NA
d_call: NA

cdr3_aa: CASLAGRTNSPLHF
cdr3_nt: TGTGCCAGCCTGGCGGGGAGGACGAATTCACCCCTCCACTTT
j_call: TRBJ1-6
v_call: TRBV2
clone_size: NA
d_call: NA

cdr3_aa: CAISTQRGSYEQYF
cdr3_nt: TGTGCCATCAGTACCCAGCGGGGAAGCTACGAGCAGTACTTC
j_call: TRBJ2-7
v_call: TRBV10-3
clone_size: few
d_call: TRBD2

cdr3_aa: CASSLWRGLNTEAFF
cdr3_nt: TGTGCCAGCAGTTTATGGCGGGGTTTGAACACTGAAGCTTTCTTT
j_call: TRBJ1-1
v_call: TRBV27
clone_size: NA
d_call: NA

cdr3_aa: CASSFSLSIDRADGYTF
cdr3_nt: TGTGCCAGCAGCTTTTCCCTCAGCATTGACAGGGCGGATGGCTACACCTTC
j_call: TRBJ1-2
v_call: TRBV5-6
clone_size: few
d_call: TRBD1

cdr3_aa: CATSRGLDSYGYTF
cdr3_nt: TGTGCCACCAGCAGAGGGTTGGACAGCTATGGCTACACCTTC
j_call: TRBJ1-2
v_call: TRBV15
clone_size: once
d_call: NA

cdr3_aa: CASSLSGSGNTIYF
cdr3_nt: TGTGCCAGCAGTTTATCGGGCAGCGGAAACACCATATATTTT
j_call: TRBJ1-3
v_call: TRBV27
clone_size: NA
d_call: NA